What follows are 20 T cell receptor beta chains derived from one specimen sequenced in a study of T cell repertoires in cytomegalovirus infection. Each CDR3 protein is one row after TCRdb ran MiXCR on the reads. The sample lists 250,000 to 300,000 distinct CDR3 sequences, 20% to 25% occurring once. No antigens are known for them. Here the sequenced sample was cultured PBMCs, taken from culture after CMV antigen stimulation. Receptors originate from a human donor in good health (CMV status not recorded). Some clones in this sample may be carry-over from other donors' samples.

This clonotype has a handful of counts. The chain links TRBV6-2 or TRBV6-3 to TRBJ2-5; TRBD2 might be the D (5 bases). Germline CDR1 reads MNHEY; CDR2 reads SVGEGT. The V end lost 10 bases, the J end lost 0 bases, and 21 bases lay between the germline ends. CDR3 length: 16 amino acids. For the CDR3, the DNA is TGTGCCACAACCTTGGGAGAGGCAGGCTACCAAGAGACCCAGTACTTC. As protein: CATTLGEAGYQETQYF.

The rearrangement uses TRBV2 and TRBJ1-2; 9 bases map to TRBD1. V shed 6 bases, J shed 8 bases, and the junction held 7 bases outside the gene matches. The germline V gene has CDR1 SNHLY and CDR2 FYNNEI. CDR3 size: 13 residues. CDR3 sequence: CASSGDRDKGYTF. CDR3 DNA sequence: TGTGCCAGCAGCGGGGACAGGGACAAGGGCTACACCTTC.

The table lists this clonotype with many counts. The gene calls are TRBV6-6 and TRBJ1-5, with D hard to call. The CDR3 sequence is 15 residues long. The germline gives CDR1 MNHNY, CDR2 SVGAGI (reference sequence). Trimming shortened V by 5 bases and J by 2 bases, and 13 bases separated the two germline ends. The CDR3, as DNA: TGTGCCAGCAGTGCCGTGGGTGGCGGCAATCAGCCCCAGCATTTT. Amino acids: CASSAVGGGNQPQHF.

There are a few counts of this clonotype. This chain connects TRBV28 to TRBJ2-1, with 13 bases fitting TRBD2. The CDR3 sequence is 16 residues long. Germline trimming cut 5 bases from V and 6 bases from J; bases unmatched to any gene: 7. Germline V lookup: CDR1 MDHEN, CDR2 SYDVKM. The CDR3 DNA is TGTGCCAGCAGTGAAATACTAGCGGGAGGGCGCAATGAGCAGTTCTTC. It is translated as CASSEILAGGRNEQFF.

This clonotype was seen many times. V and J are TRBV12-3 or TRBV12-4 and TRBJ1-1; D is unresolved. V gave up 3 bases and J gave up 0 bases, with 11 bases separating them. This CDR3 is 15 amino acids long. The DNA of the CDR3 is TGTGCCAGCAGTTTCGCAGGCAGACTGAACACTGAAGCTTTCTTT. Translating it yields CASSFAGRLNTEAFF.

This clonotype was seen more than once but under ten times. The V call is TRBV6-4, the J call TRBJ1-5; possibly TRBD1 for D (5 bases). Germline CDR1 and CDR2: MRHNA and SNTAGT. This CDR3 has 13 residues. V was shortened by 4 bases and J by 1 base, with 5 bases between the two germline ends. The CDR3 reads CASSGDSNQPQHF. CDR3 DNA: TGTGCCAGCAGTGGGGACAGCAATCAGCCCCAGCATTTT.

This clonotype was observed a handful of times. The chain recombines TRBV7-4 with TRBJ2-3; 9 positions match TRBD1. Per germline, CDR1 SGHVT and CDR2 SQSDAQ. CDR3 length: 16 residues. J lost 3 bases, V lost 5 bases, and 9 bases had no gene match. The CDR3 DNA sequence: TGTGCCAGCAGCGCCTCCGGGACAGGGTTAACAGATACGCAGTATTTT. It is translated as CASSASGTGLTDTQYF.

V and J are TRBV7-9 and TRBJ2-7; D ambiguous. The CDR3 loop spans 11 amino acids. Deletions cut 1 base from V and 5 bases from J, with 3 bases between. Germline values: CDR1 SEHNR, CDR2 FQNEAQ (reference sequence). Here the CDR3 DNA reads TGTGCCAGCAGCTTAGATCACGAGCAGTACGTC. Encoded protein: CASSLDHEQYV.

This clonotype has at least ten counts. The chain has TRBV5-6 and TRBJ2-1; 7 nucleotides agree with TRBD1. Germline lookup yields CDR1 SGHDT and CDR2 YYEEEE. This CDR3 region has 16 residues. Germline trimming cut 3 bases from V and 4 bases from J; bases unmatched to any gene: 10. The CDR3 DNA sequence: TGTGCCAGCAGCTCCCGACCCGGGACAGCTTACAATGAGCAGTTCTTC. Its protein product is CASSSRPGTAYNEQFF.

CDR3 region: CASSLGSVANYGYTF. CDR3 DNA: TGTGCCAGCAGCTTAGGATCGGTAGCTAACTATGGCTACACCTTC. V is TRBV7-9 and J is TRBJ1-2, with D unresolved. Germline assignment: CDR1 SEHNR and CDR2 FQNEAQ (reference sequence). Trimming left V 1 base short and J 0 bases short, with 9 bases between. The CDR3 sequence is 15 residues long.

This clonotype appeared many times. The rearrangement links TRBV7-2 to TRBJ2-2; possibly TRBD2 for D (5 bases). The germline CDR1 and CDR2 sequences are SGHTA and FQGNSA. The V end was cut by 1 base, the J end by 1 base, with 7 bases between. The CDR3 runs 15 residues. The DNA for the CDR3 is TGTGCCAGCAGCTTAGAAGCGGTGAACACCGGGGAGCTGTTTTTT. It yields the protein CASSLEAVNTGELFF. Full variable domain (outside the CDR3, taken from reference TRBV7-2 and TRBJ2-2): GAGVSQSPSNKVTEKGKDVELRCDPISGHTALYWYRQSLGQGLEFLIYFQGNSAPDKSGLPSDRFSAERTGGSVSTLTIQRTQQEDSAVYLCASSLEAVNTGELFFGEGSRLTVL.

Here the CDR3 DNA reads TGTGCCACCAGTGATTCCACTTTAGAGCGGGAAAGAAAACAGTTCTTC. Translation: CATSDSTLERERKQFF. The chain is built from TRBV24-1 and TRBJ2-1, with 7 bases aligning to TRBD2. The V gene end was trimmed by 2 bases and the J gene end by 13 bases; junction bases not matched to a gene: 16. The CDR3 consists of 16 residues. The germline V gene has CDR1 KGHDR and CDR2 SFDVKD.

In its sample, this clonotype was seen many times. V usage is TRBV7-6 and J usage is TRBJ2-5, with TRBD1 matching 7 bases. The CDR3 is 15 residues long. Unmatched junction bases numbered 7, after V lost 1 base and J lost 5 bases. From germline, CDR1 is SGHVS and CDR2 FNYEAQ. The CDR3 region is CASSLDITGVETQYF. CDR3 DNA sequence: TGTGCCAGCAGCTTAGATATCACAGGGGTTGAGACCCAGTACTTC.

This clonotype was counted at least ten times. J is TRBJ2-1 and V is TRBV7-8; D unresolved. V dropped 1 base and J dropped 13 bases, with 8 bases sitting between them. Per germline, CDR1 SGHVS and CDR2 FQNEAQ. CDR3 length: 11 amino acids. DNA for the CDR3: TGTGCCAGCAGCTTAGGCAGGCGACAGTTCTTC. This codes for CASSLGRRQFF.

This clonotype has at least ten counts. The chain recombines TRBV7-2 with TRBJ2-3, with 8 bases aligning to TRBD2. Trimming at V came to 4 bases and at J to 6 bases, leaving 12 bases not matched to a gene. Germline CDR1 is SGHTA and CDR2 is FQGNSA. CDR3 length: 16 amino acids. The CDR3 DNA sequence: TGTGCCAGCAGCTCTAGGACTAGCTGGCTGGGTGATACGCAGTATTTT. This gives the protein CASSSRTSWLGDTQYF.

This sequence joins TRBV7-2 and TRBJ2-4, with a weak D call TRBD2 (6 bases). Germline V gives CDR1 SGHTA, CDR2 FQGNSA. V dropped 0 bases and J dropped 13 bases, with 10 bases sitting between them. This CDR3 contains 12 residues. The CDR3 loop reads CASSLAGTVQYF. The CDR3 DNA is TGTGCCAGCAGCTTAGCGGGGACTGTCCAGTACTTC.

This clonotype was picked up many times. The chain uses TRBV6-1 and TRBJ1-5; 8 positions match TRBD1. The germline V gene has CDR1 MNHNS and CDR2 SASEGT. CDR3 length: 14 residues. After removal of 3 bases from V and 7 bases from J, the junction contained 5 bases not matched to a gene. The CDR3 is CASSDQDRDQPQHF. Here the CDR3 DNA reads TGTGCCAGCAGTGACCAGGACAGGGACCAGCCCCAGCATTTT.

The gene calls are TRBV5-6 and TRBJ2-3; TRBD2 matches 11 bases. Trimming cost V 1 base and J 2 bases; bases outside gene matches: 6. There are 17 residues in the CDR3. Germline CDR1 and CDR2: SGHDT and YYEEEE. Here the CDR3 reads CASSLWPGLADTDTQYF. The CDR3 region has the DNA TGTGCCAGCAGCTTGTGGCCGGGACTAGCGGACACAGATACGCAGTATTTT.

This clonotype appeared many times. This chain uses TRBV7-2 with TRBJ1-5; perhaps TRBD1 as D (5 bases). Germline loops: CDR1 SGHTA, CDR2 FQGNSA. Trimming removed 5 bases from V and 2 bases from J, with 7 bases in between. The length of the CDR3 is 13 residues. The CDR3, as DNA: TGTGCCAGCAGCACCAGGGGCAATCAGCCCCAGCATTTT. Translated, it gives CASSTRGNQPQHF.

This clonotype was observed at least ten times. The chain is built from TRBV6-2 or TRBV6-3 and TRBJ2-3; a possible D gene is TRBD2 (5 bases). V was clipped by 6 bases and J by 4 bases, with 11 bases between them. This CDR3 is 13 amino acids long. CDR1 is MNHEY and CDR2 is SVGEGT in the germline V gene. The CDR3 loop is CASSDPGADTQYF. Here the CDR3 DNA reads TGTGCCAGCAGCGATCCCGGGGCAGATACGCAGTATTTT.